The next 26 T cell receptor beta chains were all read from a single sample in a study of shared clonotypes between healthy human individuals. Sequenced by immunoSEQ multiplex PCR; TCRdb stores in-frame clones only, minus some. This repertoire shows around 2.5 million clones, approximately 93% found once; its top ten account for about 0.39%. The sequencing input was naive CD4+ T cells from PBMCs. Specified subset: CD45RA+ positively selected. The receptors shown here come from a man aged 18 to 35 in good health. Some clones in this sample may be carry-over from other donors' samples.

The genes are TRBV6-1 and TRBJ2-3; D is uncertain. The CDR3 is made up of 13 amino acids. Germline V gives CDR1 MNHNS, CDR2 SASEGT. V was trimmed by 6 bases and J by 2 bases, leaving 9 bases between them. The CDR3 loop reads CASRKTNTDTQYF. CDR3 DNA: TGTGCCAGCAGAAAAACAAACACAGATACGCAGTATTTT.

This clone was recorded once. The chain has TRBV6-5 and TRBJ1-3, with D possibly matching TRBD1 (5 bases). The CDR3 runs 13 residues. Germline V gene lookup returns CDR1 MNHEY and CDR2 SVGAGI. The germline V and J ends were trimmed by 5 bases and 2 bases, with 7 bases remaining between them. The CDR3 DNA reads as TGTGCCAGCAGTGCGGACACTGGAAACACCATATATTTT. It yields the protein CASSADTGNTIYF.

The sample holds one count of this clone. The CDR3 region is CASSPVRLVGGTFSVKETQYF. DNA for the CDR3: TGTGCCAGCTCACCAGTCCGTTTAGTGGGAGGGACTTTTTCCGTCAAAGAGACCCAGTACTTC. The chain couples TRBV18 to TRBJ2-5; TRBD2 matches 7 bases. Germline trimming cut 2 bases from V and 3 bases from J; bases unmatched to any gene: 24. Germline CDR1 KGHSH, CDR2 LQKENI. This CDR3 has 21 amino acids.

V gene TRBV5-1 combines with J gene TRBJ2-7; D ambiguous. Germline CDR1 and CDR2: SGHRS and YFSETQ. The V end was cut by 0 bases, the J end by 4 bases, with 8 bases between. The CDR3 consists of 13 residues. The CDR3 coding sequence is TGCGCCAGCAGCTTGGCCGTGGAGTACGAGCAGTACTTC. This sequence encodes CASSLAVEYEQYF. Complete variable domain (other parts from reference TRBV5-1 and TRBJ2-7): KAGVTQTPRYLIKTRGQQVTLSCSPISGHRSVSWYQQTPGQGLQFLFEYFSETQRNKGNFPGRFSGRQFSNSRSEMNVSTLELGDSALYLCASSLAVEYEQYFGPGTRLTVT.

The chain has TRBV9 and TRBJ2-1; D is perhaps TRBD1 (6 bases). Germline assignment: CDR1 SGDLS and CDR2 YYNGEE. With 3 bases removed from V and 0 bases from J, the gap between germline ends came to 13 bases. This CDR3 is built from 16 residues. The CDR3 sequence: CASSAGTPTSYNEQFF. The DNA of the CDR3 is TGTGCCAGCAGCGCGGGGACACCTACCTCCTACAATGAGCAGTTCTTC.

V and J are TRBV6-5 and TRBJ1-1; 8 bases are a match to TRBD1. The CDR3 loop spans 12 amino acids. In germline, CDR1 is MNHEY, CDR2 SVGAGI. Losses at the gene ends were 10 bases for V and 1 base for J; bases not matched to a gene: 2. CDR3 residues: CATGQGNTEAFF. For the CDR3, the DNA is TGTGCCACTGGACAGGGGAACACTGAAGCTTTCTTT.

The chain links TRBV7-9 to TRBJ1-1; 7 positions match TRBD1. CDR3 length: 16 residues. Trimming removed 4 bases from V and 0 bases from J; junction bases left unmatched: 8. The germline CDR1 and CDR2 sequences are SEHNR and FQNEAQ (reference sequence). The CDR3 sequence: CASSSTGESLNTEAFF. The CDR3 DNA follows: TGTGCCAGCAGCTCCACAGGGGAGTCTCTGAACACTGAAGCTTTCTTT.

The CDR3 DNA sequence: TGTGCCAGCAGTTTAGAGAGACAGGGGGGCCCTGAAGCTTTCTTT. Translation gives CASSLERQGGPEAFF. The chain has TRBV28 and TRBJ1-1; 9 bases align to TRBD1. V shed 2 bases, J shed 6 bases, and the junction held 7 bases outside the gene matches. CDR3 length: 15 residues. Germline CDR1 reads MDHEN; CDR2 reads SYDVKM.

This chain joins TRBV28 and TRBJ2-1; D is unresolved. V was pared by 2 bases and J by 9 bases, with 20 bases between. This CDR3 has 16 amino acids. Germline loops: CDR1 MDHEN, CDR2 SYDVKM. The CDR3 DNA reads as TGTGCCAGCAGTTTACCTACGAGCGCCGGGTCCCTTGAGCAGTTCTTC. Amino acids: CASSLPTSAGSLEQFF.

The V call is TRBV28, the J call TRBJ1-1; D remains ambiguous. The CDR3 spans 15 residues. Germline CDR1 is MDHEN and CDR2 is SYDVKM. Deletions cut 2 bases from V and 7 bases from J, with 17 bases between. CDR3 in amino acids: CASSLVGSPSHEAFF. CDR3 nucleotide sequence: TGTGCCAGCAGTTTAGTAGGATCGCCTAGCCATGAAGCTTTCTTT.

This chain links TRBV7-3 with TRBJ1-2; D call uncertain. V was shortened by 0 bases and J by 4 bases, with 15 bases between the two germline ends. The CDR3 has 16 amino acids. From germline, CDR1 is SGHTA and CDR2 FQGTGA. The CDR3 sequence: CASSLTANRRGYGYTF. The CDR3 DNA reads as TGTGCCAGCAGCTTAACAGCCAATCGACGGGGCTATGGCTACACCTTC.

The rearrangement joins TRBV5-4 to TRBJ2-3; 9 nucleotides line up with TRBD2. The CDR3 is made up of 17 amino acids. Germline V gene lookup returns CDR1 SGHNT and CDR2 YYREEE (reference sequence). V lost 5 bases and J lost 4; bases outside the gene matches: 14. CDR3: CASRMTSGAGRADTQYF. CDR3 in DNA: TGTGCCAGCAGAATGACTAGCGGTGCAGGTCGCGCAGATACGCAGTATTTT.

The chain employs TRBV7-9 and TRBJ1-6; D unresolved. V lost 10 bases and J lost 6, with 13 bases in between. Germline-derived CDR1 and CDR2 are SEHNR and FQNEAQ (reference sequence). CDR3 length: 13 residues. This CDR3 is CATQRISNSPLHF. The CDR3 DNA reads TGTGCCACACAGCGAATCTCTAATTCACCCCTCCACTTT.

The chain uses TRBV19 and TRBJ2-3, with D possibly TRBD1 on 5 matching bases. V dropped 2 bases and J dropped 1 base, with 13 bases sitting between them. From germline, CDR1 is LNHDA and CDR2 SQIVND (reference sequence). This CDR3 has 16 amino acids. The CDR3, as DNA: TGTGCCAGTAGTATATCCAGAGGCAGGGGCACAGATACGCAGTATTTT. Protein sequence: CASSISRGRGTDTQYF.

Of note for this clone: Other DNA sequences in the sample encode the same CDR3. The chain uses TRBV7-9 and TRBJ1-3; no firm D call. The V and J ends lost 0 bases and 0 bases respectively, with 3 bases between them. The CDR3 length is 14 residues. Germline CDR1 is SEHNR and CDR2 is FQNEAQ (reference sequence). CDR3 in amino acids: CASSLASSGNTIYF. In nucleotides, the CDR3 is TGTGCCAGCAGCTTAGCGAGCTCTGGAAACACCATATATTTT. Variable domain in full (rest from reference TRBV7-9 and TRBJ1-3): DTGVSQNPRHKITKRGQNVTFRCDPISEHNRLYWYRQTLGQGPEFLTYFQNEAQLEKSRLLSDRFSAERPKGSFSTLEIQRTEQGDSAMYLCASSLASSGNTIYFGEGSWLTVV.

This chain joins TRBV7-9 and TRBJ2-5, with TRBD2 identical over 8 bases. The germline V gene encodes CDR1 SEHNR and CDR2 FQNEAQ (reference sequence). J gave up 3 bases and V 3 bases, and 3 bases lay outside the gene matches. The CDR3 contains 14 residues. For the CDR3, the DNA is TGTGCCAGCAGCTTTTACGGGAGGGAAGAGACCCAGTACTTC. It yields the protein CASSFYGREETQYF.

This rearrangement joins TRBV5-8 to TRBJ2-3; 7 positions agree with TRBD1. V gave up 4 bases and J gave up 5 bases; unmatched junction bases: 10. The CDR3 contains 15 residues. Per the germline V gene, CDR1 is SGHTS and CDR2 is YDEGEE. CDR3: CASSPGQFSIDTQYF. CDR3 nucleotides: TGTGCCAGCAGCCCGGGACAGTTCTCAATAGATACGCAGTATTTT.

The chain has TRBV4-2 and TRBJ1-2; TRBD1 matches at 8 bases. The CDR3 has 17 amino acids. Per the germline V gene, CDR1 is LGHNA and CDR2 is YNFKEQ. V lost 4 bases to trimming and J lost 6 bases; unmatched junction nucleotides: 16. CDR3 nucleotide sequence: TGTGCCAGCAGCCCTCAACCCGGACAGGGAGGCCGCGATGGCTACACCTTC. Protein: CASSPQPGQGGRDGYTF.

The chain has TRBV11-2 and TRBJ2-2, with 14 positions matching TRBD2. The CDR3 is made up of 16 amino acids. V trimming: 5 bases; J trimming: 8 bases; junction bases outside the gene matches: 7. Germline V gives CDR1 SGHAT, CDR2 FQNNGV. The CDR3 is CASSPGTSGSWGELFF. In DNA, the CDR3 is TGTGCCAGCAGCCCCGGGACTAGCGGGAGCTGGGGGGAGCTGTTTTTT.

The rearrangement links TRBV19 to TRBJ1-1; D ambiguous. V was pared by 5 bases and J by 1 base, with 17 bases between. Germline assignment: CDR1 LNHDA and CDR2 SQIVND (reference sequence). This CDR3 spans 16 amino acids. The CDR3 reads CASSSQQPTPNTEAFF. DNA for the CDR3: TGTGCCAGTAGTTCCCAACAACCCACCCCGAACACTGAAGCTTTCTTT.

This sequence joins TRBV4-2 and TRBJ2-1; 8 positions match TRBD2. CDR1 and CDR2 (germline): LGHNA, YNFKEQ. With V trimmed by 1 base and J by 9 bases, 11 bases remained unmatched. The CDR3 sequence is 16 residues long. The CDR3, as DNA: TGTGCCAGCAGCCAAGTCCGGGCGGGCGGGGGGATTGAGCAGTTCTTC. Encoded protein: CASSQVRAGGGIEQFF.

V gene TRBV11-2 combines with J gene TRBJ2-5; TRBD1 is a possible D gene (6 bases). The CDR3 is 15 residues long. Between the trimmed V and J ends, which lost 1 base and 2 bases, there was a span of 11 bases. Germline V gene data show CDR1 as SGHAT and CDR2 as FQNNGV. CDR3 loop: CASSLAWTAQETQYF. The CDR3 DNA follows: TGTGCCAGCAGCTTAGCATGGACAGCTCAAGAGACCCAGTACTTC.

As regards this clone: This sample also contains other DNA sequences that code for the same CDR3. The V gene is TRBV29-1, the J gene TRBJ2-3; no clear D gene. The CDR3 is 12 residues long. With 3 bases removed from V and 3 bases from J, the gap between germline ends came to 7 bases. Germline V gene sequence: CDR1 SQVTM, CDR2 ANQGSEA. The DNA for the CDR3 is TGCAGCGTTGACAAGGGAACAGATACGCAGTATTTT. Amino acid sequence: CSVDKGTDTQYF.

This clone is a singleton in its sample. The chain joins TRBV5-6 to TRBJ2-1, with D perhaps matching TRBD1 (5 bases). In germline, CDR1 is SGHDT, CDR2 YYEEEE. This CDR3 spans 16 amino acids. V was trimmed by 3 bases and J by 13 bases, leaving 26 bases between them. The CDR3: CASSSLGRTSSLTQFF. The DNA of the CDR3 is TGTGCCAGCAGCTCACTCGGACGGACAAGCAGCCTAACTCAGTTCTTC.

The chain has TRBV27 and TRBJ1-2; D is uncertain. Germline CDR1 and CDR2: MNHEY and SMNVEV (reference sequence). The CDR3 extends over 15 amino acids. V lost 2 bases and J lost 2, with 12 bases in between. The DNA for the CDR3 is TGTGCCAGCAGTTTAACGACCCGCGCCAACTATGGCTACACCTTC. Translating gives CASSLTTRANYGYTF.

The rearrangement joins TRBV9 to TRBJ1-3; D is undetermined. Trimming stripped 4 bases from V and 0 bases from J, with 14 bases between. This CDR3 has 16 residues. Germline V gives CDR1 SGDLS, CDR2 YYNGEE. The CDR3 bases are TGTGCCAGCAGCCTAGGCCATCCCGACTCTGGAAACACCATATATTTT. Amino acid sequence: CASSLGHPDSGNTIYF.